Listed below are T cell receptor beta chains from one sample, sequenced in a study of T cells expressing NK-cell markers. TCRdb reprocessed the 5' RACE reads, with one entry per CDR3 protein and no DNA. The ten most abundant clones cover about 10% of a sample with about 390,000 distinct CDR3 sequences. Material for sequencing was blood T cells: a sorted CD56 or NKG2C T cell subset, CD4+ or CD8+ T cells, or bulk PBMC T cells (not recorded which). The origin of the receptors is a woman aged 45-60 years in good health. The CDR3 runs from the conserved cysteine through the conserved F or W.

j_gene | len | v_gene | CDR3aa
TRBJ1-1 | 13 | TRBV24-1 | CATRDRMTTEAFF
TRBJ2-3 | 12 | TRBV15 | CATSKETDTQYF
TRBJ2-1 | 16 | TRBV5-1 | CASSLAGAGRKHEQFF
TRBJ2-1 | 11 | TRBV29-1 | CSVVIAYEQFF
TRBJ2-3 | 14 | TRBV5-1 | CASSLEWLADTQYF
TRBJ2-7 | 17 | TRBV20-1 | CSARDFGGLAGRYEQYF
TRBJ1-6 | 14 | TRBV7-3 | CASSSGVYNSPLHF
TRBJ2-5 | 14 | TRBV29-1 | CSIHRTSGLETQYF
TRBJ1-1 | 13 | TRBV29-1 | CSVVKPLNTEAFF
TRBJ2-7 | 14 | TRBV5-1 | CASSLATGPLEQYF
TRBJ2-2 | 15 | TRBV25-1 | CASSLGERSTGELFF
TRBJ2-1 | 15 | TRBV12-3/TRBV12-4 | CASSLRGIAYNEQFF
TRBJ1-1 | 14 | TRBV14 | CASSQSSWRAEAFF
TRBJ2-1 | 15 | TRBV11-3 | CASSLEDRAYNEQFF
TRBJ1-5 | 16 | TRBV24-1 | CATSVKGTGEREPQHF
TRBJ2-2 | 16 | TRBV4-2 | CASSQDRSRNTGELFF
TRBJ2-5 | 13 | TRBV6-2/TRBV6-3 | CASNGLAAETQYF
TRBJ2-3 | 15 | TRBV19 | CASSEGLVGGDTQYF
TRBJ2-1 | 17 | TRBV24-1 | CATSDSGTSSSYNEQFF
TRBJ2-3 | 16 | TRBV9 | CASSVEVGRATDTQYF
TRBJ2-7 | 15 | TRBV28 | CASSLSGGMTYEQYF
TRBJ2-6 | 17 | TRBV7-2 | CASSLRHGTSGANVLTF
TRBJ2-3 | 15 | TRBV28 | CASSGRGEGPDTQYF
TRBJ2-5 | 14 | TRBV24-1 | CATSDPTNQETQYF
TRBJ1-4 | 14 | TRBV5-1 | CASSDTGGDEKLFF
TRBJ1-1 | 17 | TRBV5-1 | CASSLVSLGLLNTEAFF
TRBJ2-5 | 14 | TRBV27 | CASSLTGTSATQYF
TRBJ1-2 | 15 | TRBV12-3/TRBV12-4 | CASSSERGRGHGYTF
TRBJ2-3 | 17 | TRBV11-2 | CASREQGHGFVTDTQYF
TRBJ2-1 | 16 | TRBV6-6 | CASSFPSGRSYNEQFF
TRBJ1-4 | 12 | TRBV11-3 | CASSSDRGKLFF
TRBJ2-1 | 15 | TRBV20-1 | CSARSGTSDLNEQFF
TRBJ1-1 | 14 | TRBV5-1 | CASRQPGQGTEAFF
TRBJ2-7 | 13 | TRBV5-1 | CASSLLISYEQYF
TRBJ2-5 | 13 | TRBV11-2 | CASSLAIEETQYF
TRBJ2-1 | 15 | TRBV5-1 | CASSWTGLAGDEQFF
TRBJ1-6 | 15 | TRBV2 | CASSEAPGRNSPLHF
TRBJ2-1 | 14 | TRBV29-1 | CSVSPPGVPNEQFF
TRBJ2-5 | 16 | TRBV18 | CASSPNIRTEKETQYF
TRBJ2-5 | 15 | TRBV6-6 | CASRLIGAGVETQYF
TRBJ2-6 | 15 | TRBV29-1 | CSVELRTSGANVLTF
TRBJ2-1 | 14 | TRBV9 | CASSVVVGGQRPFF
TRBJ1-6 | 16 | TRBV5-1 | CASSLDRSSYNSPLHF
TRBJ2-1 | 17 | TRBV12-3/TRBV12-4 | CASSLGSRYSSYNEQFF
TRBJ2-2 | 15 | TRBV5-6 | CASSLTWTATGELFF
TRBJ2-5 | 16 | TRBV12-3/TRBV12-4 | CASSILGLAKGETQYF
TRBJ2-5 | 15 | TRBV7-2 | CASSSRPPMSETQYF
TRBJ1-3 | 13 | TRBV20-1 | CSASGGARNTIYF
TRBJ2-7 | 13 | TRBV20-1 | CSAREAGNYEQYF
TRBJ2-1 | 17 | TRBV7-8 | CASSLSPGLAGANEQFF
TRBJ1-1 | 16 | TRBV5-1 | CASSSRDGRVNTEAFF